This T cell receptor (beta chain) was retrieved from a study of OX40 agonist ivuxolimab in advanced cancers. At the level of the whole study: The costimulatory receptor OX40 (CD134) was targeted by ivuxolimab, a fully human IgG2 agonistic monoclonal antibody. Intravenous ivuxolimab was administered to patients every 2 weeks at six dose levels: 0.01, 0.1, 0.3, 1.5, 3 and 10 mg/kg. Of the roughly 54 patients in dose escalation, some 20 had hepatocellular carcinoma, some 15 had melanoma, 9 had renal cell carcinoma and 9 had head and neck cancer. In the dose-escalation cohort, approximately 82% of patients were male, and the mean age was around 60 years, with a range of roughly 20 to 80. Prior anti-PD-1, anti-PD-L1 or anti-CTLA-4 therapy was permitted, and about 40% of dose-escalation patients had received checkpoint inhibitors. Partial responses were achieved by three dose-escalation patients, of whom one had hepatocellular carcinoma and two had cutaneous melanoma. Peripheral TCRbeta sequencing aimed to test whether ivuxolimab altered TCR sequence diversity and caused clonal T-cell expansion. The paper covers the monotherapy dose-escalation part of the phase I ivuxolimab trial, which included N of about 50 patients. The paper's findings and limits, for the study overall: Which antigens the clonally expanded peripheral T cells were specific for was not determined. Partial responders in the 0.1-3.0 mg/kg groups had among the lowest normalized peripheral clonal expansion, especially among CD8+ T cells. Clonal expansion of both CD4+ and CD8+ blood T cells was observed from baseline to week 6 at doses 0.1 to 3.0 mg/kg. Low levels of normalized T-cell clonal expansion were also seen in some patients who did not respond. After ivuxolimab, CD8+ T cells had more expanded clones than CD4+ T cells on average.

Genomic DNA was extracted from sorted cells for sequencing of the TCRbeta CDR3 region. The immunoSEQ Assay was used for sequencing of TCRbeta CDR3 regions. TCRdb took this table from immuneACCESS and kept in-frame rearrangements with V and J called. Such tables lack part of the clones; where checked against another copy, unresolved V genes explain under half of the gap, and the rest is unexplained. In this sample the table shows about 50,000 clones, over 90% of which occur a single time. The ten largest clones represent roughly 6.8% of the sample. The CDR3 runs 14 amino acids, cysteine and valine included. Kept here is only the CDR3 DNA, which spans 42 bases and is read in frame from base 1. The trim is 6 bases for V and 0 bases for J, with a gap of 12 bases between the germline ends. Based on the germline V gene, the CDR1 and CDR2 sequences are SGHNT and YENEEA. On this clone itself: Its antigen specificity is not known. No qualities accompany the bases; no much larger clone lies one base away.

Patients with a history of autoimmune disease or receiving systemic immunosuppression were excluded from the trial. In every dose cohort, peripheral blood was drawn for TCR sequencing at baseline, cycle 4 day 1, and cycle 7 day 1. Samples came from an open-label, multicenter, first-in-human phase I dose-escalation trial of ivuxolimab. Adults with locally advanced or metastatic head and neck squamous cell, hepatocellular, melanoma or renal cell carcinoma were enrolled in the trial. CD4+ and CD8+ T cells were sorted separately from peripheral blood before TCR sequencing. The V and J genes are TRBV11-3 and TRBJ2-7; a tentative D match to TRBD2 spans 7 bases. This receptor was taken from an adult with an advanced solid tumor such as melanoma, head and neck, liver or kidney cancer. This material consisted of CD4+ or CD8+ T cells sorted from blood, taken in a trial of the OX40 agonist ivuxolimab. The sequenced DNA: TGTGCCAGCAGTCCCGGGGGGCTCTCCTACGAGCAGTACGTC. It specifies CASSPGGLSYEQYV.